Sequencing of this TCR beta chain was carried out in a study of CD8+CD57+ T cells in acquired aplastic anemia. General study findings and limits: In CD8+ cells, Simpson's diversity showed no significant difference between patients and controls.

The use of genomic DNA as template underpinned the TCR beta VDJ and CDR3 profiling. TCRdb fed the reads into MiXCR, producing one record per CDR3 protein. The sample holds 260,000 or so distinct CDR3 sequences, approximately 80% seen once. The V gene end was trimmed by 6 bases and the J gene end by 8 bases; junction bases not matched to a gene: 16. Germline CDR1 is SNHLY and CDR2 is FYNNEI. The CDR3 runs to 16 residues. Note on this clonotype: Its antigen remains unidentified.

The patients chosen for sequencing had shown expansion of CD8+CD57+ cells (detected by flow cytometry). This clonotype was sampled from a human donor with aplastic anemia. V usage is TRBV2 and J usage is TRBJ2-1, with 7 positions matching TRBD2. Sequencing was performed on sorted CD4+, CD8+, or CD8+CD57+ T cells (not recorded which) from PBMCs. CDR3 residues: CASRDGRSGASDEQFF. The CDR3 DNA sequence: TGTGCCAGCAGGGACGGAAGAAGCGGGGCGAGCGATGAGCAGTTCTTC.